This T cell receptor beta chain was observed in a study of T-cell memory formation after mild COVID-19. The study's findings and limits: The main location of contracting CD4+ clones was CM and EM, and that of contracting CD8+ clones was EMRA.

The V gene lost 4 bases and the J gene lost 0 bases, with 13 bases spanning the gap. The CDR3 totals 14 residues. Germline CDR1 is DFQATT and CDR2 is SNEGSKA (reference sequence). This clonotype turned up a few times. What it binds is not known. Employing constant-segment primers, 5'RACE generated TCR alpha and TCR beta cDNA libraries bearing sample barcodes and UMIs. A single record per CDR3 protein comes from TCRdb applying MiXCR to the 5' RACE reads. The table shows under 450,000 distinct CDR3 sequences, with 20% to 25% occurring only once. The sequence derives from a man younger than 35 who had mild COVID-19 (a few samples of this study predate the infection). Cell type and time point are not known. The sequencing input was PBMCs or a T cell subset sorted from them (not recorded which). This chain links TRBV20-1 with TRBJ2-7; D unclear. CDR3 DNA sequence: TGCAGTGCTACTGTCTTCCGGAGCTCCTACGAGCAGTACTTC. Its protein is CSATVFRSSYEQYF.